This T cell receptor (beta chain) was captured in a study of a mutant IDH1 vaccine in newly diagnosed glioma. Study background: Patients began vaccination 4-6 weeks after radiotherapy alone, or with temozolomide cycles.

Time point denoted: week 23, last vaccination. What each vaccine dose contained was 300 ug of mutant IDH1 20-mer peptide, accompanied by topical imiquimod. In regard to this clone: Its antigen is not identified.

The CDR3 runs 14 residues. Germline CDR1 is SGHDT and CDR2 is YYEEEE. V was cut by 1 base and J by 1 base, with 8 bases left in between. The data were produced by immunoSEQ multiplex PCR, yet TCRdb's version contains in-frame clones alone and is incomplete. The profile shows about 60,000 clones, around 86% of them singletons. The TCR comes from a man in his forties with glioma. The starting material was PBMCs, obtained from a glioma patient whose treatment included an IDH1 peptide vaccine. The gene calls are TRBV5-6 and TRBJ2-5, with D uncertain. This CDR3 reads CASSLFTAQETQYF. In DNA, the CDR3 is TGTGCCAGCAGCTTGTTCACAGCCCAAGAGACCCAGTACTTC.